The TCR beta chain described here comes from a study of cytomegalovirus exposure and HLA in healthy donors. Study-wide points: Later findings reportedly placed an Asian-associated ancestry cluster below the approximately 670-donor mean for N-insertions.

For this clone: Antigen unknown.

Looked up from germline, CDR1 is MRHNA and CDR2 is SNTAGT. This CDR3 spans 14 amino acids. With 8 bases removed from V and 8 bases from J, the gap between germline ends came to 21 bases. The PCR used 60 Vbeta and 13 Jbeta primers. Assay: immunoSEQ multiplex PCR; the TCRdb copy retains only in-frame clones and omits some. Of 100,000 to 150,000 clones in the sample, roughly 71% were seen once. The source material was PBMCs. This receptor was identified in a woman in her thirties or forties in good health and CMV-seropositive. This chain links TRBV6-4 with TRBJ1-2; D may be TRBD1 (5 bases). The CDR3 DNA reads as TGTGCCAGCGGAAGGGGACTACAATATCTAGGCTACACCTTC. This translates into CASGRGLQYLGYTF.